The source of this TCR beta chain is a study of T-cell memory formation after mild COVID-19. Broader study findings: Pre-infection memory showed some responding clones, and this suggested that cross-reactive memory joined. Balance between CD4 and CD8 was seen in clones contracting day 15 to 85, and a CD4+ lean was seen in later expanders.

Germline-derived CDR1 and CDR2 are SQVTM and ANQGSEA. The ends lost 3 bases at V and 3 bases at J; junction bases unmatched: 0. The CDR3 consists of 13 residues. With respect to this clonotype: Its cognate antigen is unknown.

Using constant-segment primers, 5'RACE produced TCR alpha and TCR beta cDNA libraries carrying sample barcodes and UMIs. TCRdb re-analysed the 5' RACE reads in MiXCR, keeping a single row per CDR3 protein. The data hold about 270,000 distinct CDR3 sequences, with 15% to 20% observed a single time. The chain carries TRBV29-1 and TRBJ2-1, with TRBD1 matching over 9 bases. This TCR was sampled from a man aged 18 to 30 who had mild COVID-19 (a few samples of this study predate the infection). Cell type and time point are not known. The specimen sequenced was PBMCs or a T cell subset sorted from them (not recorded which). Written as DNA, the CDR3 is TGCAGCGTTGAGGACAGGGGCTACAATGAGCAGTTCTTC. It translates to CSVEDRGYNEQFF.